What follows describes a single T cell receptor beta chain. These data originate in a study of blood T cell repertoires in COVID-19. The CDR3 extends over 14 amino acids. Germline assignment: CDR1 MNHEY and CDR2 SVGAGI. Trimming removed 6 bases from V and 6 bases from J; junction bases left unmatched: 11. The authors' processing: Reference gene primer amplification gave nucleated cell count estimates. Assay used: immunoSEQ multiplex PCR; TCRdb lists only in-frame clones, some missing. Clone size and V and J calls were adopted from that table, with D and trimming inferred from the DNA. The data contain about 170,000 clones, around nine tenths of them singletons.

This TCR derives from a woman over 75 with COVID-19, enrolled during active disease. The rearrangement links TRBV6-5 to TRBJ2-7; 7 nucleotides align to TRBD1. The sample taken for sequencing was peripheral blood. In DNA, the CDR3 is TGTGCCAGCAGGTGGATGACAGGGAACTCCGAGCAGTACTTC. As protein: CASRWMTGNSEQYF.